The clone carrying this TCR beta chain is medium-sized within its sample. As yet, its antigen is unknown. The CDR3 runs to 13 residues. The germline V gene encodes CDR1 MDHEN and CDR2 SYDVKM. V was cut by 7 bases and J by 6 bases, with 13 bases left in between. This entry comes from a study of regulatory T cells in long-lasting Graves disease. About the research overall: Over 5 years of antithyroid drugs plus positive TSH receptor antibodies defined persistent Graves' disease.

General study findings and limits: Gene preferences differed: TRBV28, TRBJ1-2, TRBJ2-5 in persistent cases. Possibly, accuracy suffered from the small sample size.

Building of the TCR beta libraries involved iRepertoire HTBI primers and Arm-PCR of CDR3 regions. TCRdb used MiXCR to reprocess the multiplex PCR reads, holding one entry per CDR3 protein. The table includes about 460,000 distinct CDR3 sequences, around a fifth detected once. Time point in this sample: persistent/refractory GD, antithyroid drugs over 5 years with positive TRAb. TCR sequences were obtained from RNA taken from PBMCs. The chain uses TRBV28 and TRBJ1-5; unclear D gene. The source of this sequence is a female donor with Graves disease. The sequenced sample was peripheral blood mononuclear cells (PBMCs), obtained when the disease was refractory, from a patient treated with antithyroid drugs. Written as DNA, the CDR3 is TGTGCCAGCACCTACCAGCGTAGTCAGCCCCAGCATTTT. Its translation is CASTYQRSQPQHF.